This TCR beta chain derives from a study of T-cell reconstitution after alpha-beta-depleted transplantation in children. A TCRbeta library incorporating unique molecular identifiers was prepared. Each CDR3 protein gets one entry after TCRdb re-called the PCR reads with MiXCR. The repertoire holds some 600,000 distinct CDR3 sequences, 16% seen once, with 0.85% to 1.3% in the top ten. This clonotype was seen many times. CDR1 and CDR2 (germline): KGHSH, LQKENI. V lost 6 bases, J lost 0 bases, and 6 bases lay in between. This CDR3 has 12 residues. This specimen was PBMCs from the stem cell graft donor, taken from the stem cell graft. The clonotype originates from a human donor who donated a stem cell graft to a child with acute myeloid leukemia. The chain uses TRBV18 and TRBJ2-7; D call uncertain. For the CDR3, the DNA is TGTGCCAGCTCGCGTTCCTCCTACGAGCAGTACGTC. Translated, it gives CASSRSSYEQYV.